One sample yielded the 25 T cell receptor beta chains listed below, sequenced in a study of shared clonotypes between healthy human individuals. CD45RO-negative, CCR7-selected cells formed the naive CD8 fraction, which excluded terminally differentiated effector memory CD45RA+ cells. Data came from immunoSEQ multiplex PCR; TCRdb stores just in-frame clones and leaves some out. Of 750,000 to 1,000,000 clones listed, roughly 92% are singletons. Sequencing used naive CD8+ T cells sorted from blood. These receptors were collected from a man younger than 45 in good health.

The V and J genes are TRBV7-9 and TRBJ1-2; D is possibly TRBD1 (6 bases). CDR1 and CDR2 (germline): SEHNR, FQNEAQ (reference sequence). This CDR3 spans 15 amino acids. The germline V and J ends were trimmed by 5 bases and 6 bases, with 19 bases remaining between them. The CDR3 protein is CASSLYGGAPDGYTF. CDR3 bases: TGTGCCAGCAGCCTGTATGGGGGGGCGCCGGATGGCTACACCTTC.

The chain recombines TRBV29-1 with TRBJ2-7, with 7 bases lining up with TRBD1. Trimming took 3 bases from V and 7 from J; bases not matched to a gene: 9. The CDR3 runs to 13 residues. Per germline, CDR1 SQVTM and CDR2 ANQGSEA. The CDR3 sequence is CSVEVQGEGEQYF. DNA for the CDR3: TGCAGCGTTGAGGTTCAGGGGGAAGGTGAGCAGTACTTC.

The CDR3: CASSYLDSQTETQYF. The CDR3 DNA follows: TGTGCCAGCAGTTACTTGGATAGCCAGACAGAGACCCAGTACTTC. The rearrangement links TRBV6-6 to TRBJ2-5; no clear D gene. From germline, CDR1 is MNHNY and CDR2 SVGAGI (reference sequence). This CDR3 spans 15 amino acids. Between the trimmed V and J ends, which lost 1 base and 4 bases, there was a span of 13 bases.

The V call is TRBV27, the J call TRBJ1-2; perhaps TRBD1 as D (6 bases). Germline lookup yields CDR1 MNHEY and CDR2 SMNVEV (reference sequence). This CDR3 region has 16 residues. The ends were cut back, 6 bases at V and 1 base at J, with 18 bases in the middle. CDR3 DNA sequence: TGTGCCAGCAGCCCCTCCAAGGGGGAACTTAACTATGGCTACACCTTC. Its protein is CASSPSKGELNYGYTF.

The chain links TRBV11-3 to TRBJ2-2; 8 positions match TRBD1. This CDR3 region has 15 residues. The V and J ends lost 4 bases and 6 bases, in that order; junction bases with no gene match: 7. The germline gives CDR1 SGHNT, CDR2 YENEEA. This chain's CDR3 is CASSSRQGRAGELFF. In DNA, the CDR3 is TGTGCCAGCAGCTCCAGACAGGGGCGGGCCGGGGAGCTGTTTTTT.

CDR3 in amino acids: CASSSVFSSQETQYF. The CDR3 DNA reads as TGTGCCAGCAGCTCGGTTTTTAGCAGCCAAGAGACCCAGTACTTC. V and J are TRBV7-9 and TRBJ2-5; D unclear. Germline V gives CDR1 SEHNR, CDR2 FQNEAQ (reference sequence). CDR3 length: 15 amino acids. The V and J ends lost 4 bases and 1 base respectively, with 13 bases between them.

The chain carries TRBV19 and TRBJ2-1; D might be TRBD1 or TRBD2, each matching 6 bases. The germline V and J ends were trimmed by 2 bases and 1 base, with 21 bases remaining between them. The CDR3 has 19 residues. The germline V gene has CDR1 LNHDA and CDR2 SQIVND (reference sequence). The CDR3 nucleotides are TGTGCCAGTAGTATAACTAGCCGCTTGGGGGGACAATCCTACAATGAGCAGTTCTTC. Its translation is CASSITSRLGGQSYNEQFF.

This rearrangement joins TRBV9 to TRBJ2-7; D may be TRBD1 or TRBD2 (5 bases each). This CDR3 is built from 13 residues. In germline, CDR1 is SGDLS, CDR2 YYNGEE. Trimming took 3 bases from V and 3 from J, leaving 10 bases between them. The CDR3: CASSGRDDYEQYF. In nucleotides, the CDR3 is TGTGCCAGCAGCGGCCGGGACGACTACGAGCAGTACTTC. The variable domain in full, completed from reference TRBV9 and TRBJ2-7, reads DSGVTQTPKHLITATGQRVTLRCSPRSGDLSVYWYQQSLDQGLQFLIQYYNGEERAKGNILERFSAQQFPDLHSELNLSSLELGDSALYFCASSGRDDYEQYFGPGTRLTVT.

The chain employs TRBV13 and TRBJ2-5, with D perhaps being TRBD1 or TRBD2 (5 bases each). This CDR3 has 18 residues. The ends were cut back, 5 bases at V and 5 bases at J, with 27 bases in the middle. Germline CDR1 reads PRHDT; CDR2 reads FYEKMQ (reference sequence). The DNA of the CDR3 is TGTGCCAGCAGCCTGGGGACGGGATTCGACGACGCGAAGGAGACCCAGTACTTC. Translating it yields CASSLGTGFDDAKETQYF. The full variable domain, its missing parts supplied by reference TRBV13 and TRBJ2-5, is AAGVIQSPRHLIKEKRETATLKCYPIPRHDTVYWYQQGPGQDPQFLISFYEKMQSDKGSIPDRFSAQQFSDYHSELNMSSLELGDSALYFCASSLGTGFDDAKETQYFGPGTRLLVL.

This clone was seen only a few times. The CDR3 nucleotides are TGTGCCAGCAGTTCCCCGACAGGTTCCTACGAGCAGTACTTC. This encodes CASSSPTGSYEQYF. The chain employs TRBV6-5 and TRBJ2-7; possibly TRBD1 for D (6 bases). The V and J ends lost 4 bases and 1 base respectively, with 11 bases between them. The germline CDR1 and CDR2 sequences are MNHEY and SVGAGI. CDR3 length equals 14 residues.

The V and J genes are TRBV6-5 and TRBJ2-3, with D possibly TRBD1 on 5 matching bases. Germline V gene lookup returns CDR1 MNHEY and CDR2 SVGAGI. V lost 3 bases to trimming and J lost 0 bases, with 7 bases between them. The CDR3 loop spans 14 amino acids. CDR3 residues: CASSYDSSTDTQYF. CDR3 DNA: TGTGCCAGCAGTTATGACAGCAGCACAGATACGCAGTATTTT.

The gene calls are TRBV28 and TRBJ1-2; D is uncertain. CDR1 and CDR2 (germline): MDHEN, SYDVKM. The CDR3 runs 17 residues. V lost 2 bases, J lost 5 bases, and 21 bases lay in between. The CDR3 loop is CASSLPASLNPLYGYTF. The CDR3, as DNA: TGTGCCAGCAGTTTACCCGCAAGTCTCAACCCTCTTTATGGCTACACCTTC.

This chain links TRBV27 with TRBJ2-1, with 11 positions matching TRBD2. The V and J ends lost 5 bases and 4 bases, in that order; junction bases with no gene match: 7. The V gene's germline CDR1 is MNHEY and CDR2 SMNVEV (reference sequence). CDR3 length equals 16 residues. The CDR3 nucleotides are TGTGCCAGCAGTGGTAGCGGGAGGGCCGAGTACAATGAGCAGTTCTTC. This encodes CASSGSGRAEYNEQFF.

V is TRBV29-1 and J is TRBJ2-1; 11 bases agree with TRBD2. In germline, CDR1 is SQVTM, CDR2 ANQGSEA. The CDR3 consists of 14 residues. The V segment lost 6 bases and the J segment 5 bases; nucleotides outside the gene matches: 6. The CDR3 protein is CSVPLAGVNNEQFF. CDR3 coding DNA: TGCAGCGTGCCACTAGCGGGAGTGAACAATGAGCAGTTCTTC.

The chain uses TRBV9 and TRBJ2-7; the D call may be TRBD1 or TRBD2 (7 bases each). The CDR3 has 16 amino acids. The V gene lost 0 bases and the J gene lost 3 bases, with 16 bases spanning the gap. Germline V lookup: CDR1 SGDLS, CDR2 YYNGEE. The CDR3 loop reads CASSVEETGRDYEQYF. CDR3 sequence (DNA): TGTGCCAGCAGCGTAGAAGAGACAGGGAGGGACTACGAGCAGTACTTC. Full variable domain (rest looked up from reference TRBV9 and TRBJ2-7): DSGVTQTPKHLITATGQRVTLRCSPRSGDLSVYWYQQSLDQGLQFLIQYYNGEERAKGNILERFSAQQFPDLHSELNLSSLELGDSALYFCASSVEETGRDYEQYFGPGTRLTVT.

As for this clone: Other DNA sequences in the same sample also yield this CDR3. This chain uses TRBV11-2 with TRBJ2-3, with D unresolved. CDR3 size: 14 residues. Deletions cut 5 bases from V and 1 base from J, with 10 bases between. Germline CDR1 is SGHAT and CDR2 is FQNNGV. The CDR3 spells CASSLVGGTDTQYF. The CDR3 nucleotides read TGTGCCAGCAGCCTGGTCGGAGGCACAGATACGCAGTATTTT.

V is TRBV27 and J is TRBJ1-2, with a weak D call TRBD1 (5 bases). This CDR3 is built from 15 residues. From germline, CDR1 is MNHEY and CDR2 SMNVEV (reference sequence). Trimming cost V 7 bases and J 2 bases, with 17 bases left between them. CDR3 sequence (DNA): TGTGCCAGCAAACGCGGTGGAGACAGCAACTATGGCTACACCTTC. It yields the protein CASKRGGDSNYGYTF.

The chain recombines TRBV5-6 with TRBJ1-5; D might be TRBD1 (5 bases). The CDR3 has 14 amino acids. Germline-derived CDR1 and CDR2 are SGHDT and YYEEEE. With 3 bases removed from V and 3 bases from J, the gap between germline ends came to 10 bases. CDR3 DNA: TGTGCCAGCAGCTATCAGGGAATCAATCAGCCCCAGCATTTT. This sequence encodes CASSYQGINQPQHF.

This clone was seen a single time. V usage is TRBV27 and J usage is TRBJ2-2, with D uncertain. Germline lookup yields CDR1 MNHEY and CDR2 SMNVEV (reference sequence). Trimming removed 3 bases from V and 0 bases from J, with 5 bases in between. The CDR3 totals 14 residues. The CDR3 loop reads CASSLKTNTGELFF. The CDR3 DNA sequence: TGTGCCAGCAGTTTGAAAACGAACACCGGGGAGCTGTTTTTT.

CDR3 sequence: CAISESQGGSQGGSYNEQFF. CDR3 sequence (DNA): TGTGCCATCAGTGAGTCCCAAGGAGGGTCGCAGGGCGGGTCCTACAATGAGCAGTTCTTC. This chain uses TRBV10-3 with TRBJ2-1, with TRBD2 as a possible D gene (6 bases). This CDR3 comprises 20 residues. The V end was cut by 0 bases, the J end by 1 base, with 22 bases between. CDR1 and CDR2 (germline): ENHRY, SYGVKD.

The chain combines TRBV28 with TRBJ1-1, with D possibly being TRBD1 (5 bases). Germline CDR1 is MDHEN and CDR2 is SYDVKM. CDR3 size: 16 residues. Trimming stripped 6 bases from V and 4 bases from J, with 21 bases between. CDR3 bases: TGTGCCAGCAGCGAGGGACGGGGGAGTAGGGGCACTGAAGCTTTCTTT. This gives the protein CASSEGRGSRGTEAFF.

In regard to this clone: At the DNA level, this CDR3 is encoded by other sequences in the same sample as well. The V and J genes are TRBV7-6 and TRBJ2-7, with 8 bases that match TRBD1. Germline V CDR1 and CDR2: SGHVS, FNYEAQ. V shed 5 bases, J shed 4 bases, and the junction held 4 bases outside the gene matches. There are 13 residues in the CDR3. The CDR3, as DNA: TGTGCCAGCAGCCCTGGACAGGGATACGAGCAGTACTTC. Translating it yields CASSPGQGYEQYF.

The chain joins TRBV6-5 to TRBJ1-5; no reliable D call. This CDR3 has 13 amino acids. V was pared by 0 bases and J by 6 bases, with 6 bases between. Germline assignment: CDR1 MNHEY and CDR2 SVGAGI. CDR3 sequence reads: CASSYSVSQPQHF. The CDR3 DNA reads as TGTGCCAGCAGTTACTCGGTGAGTCAGCCCCAGCATTTT.

The DNA of the CDR3 is TGTGCCAGCAGTATGACCAGGGGAAAGCCTGGCTACACCTTC. Translation gives CASSMTRGKPGYTF. V and J are TRBV27 and TRBJ1-2; a weak D match, TRBD1 (6 bases). The CDR3 runs to 14 residues. V gave up 5 bases and J gave up 7 bases, with 17 bases separating them. Germline assignment: CDR1 MNHEY and CDR2 SMNVEV (reference sequence).

The gene calls are TRBV9 and TRBJ2-3, with D tentatively TRBD2 (5 bases). The ends were cut back, 2 bases at V and 6 bases at J, with 10 bases in the middle. The length of the CDR3 is 13 residues. Germline V gene lookup returns CDR1 SGDLS and CDR2 YYNGEE. In DNA, the CDR3 is TGTGCCAGCAGCGTCCACCGAGGGGATACGCAGTATTTT. As protein: CASSVHRGDTQYF.